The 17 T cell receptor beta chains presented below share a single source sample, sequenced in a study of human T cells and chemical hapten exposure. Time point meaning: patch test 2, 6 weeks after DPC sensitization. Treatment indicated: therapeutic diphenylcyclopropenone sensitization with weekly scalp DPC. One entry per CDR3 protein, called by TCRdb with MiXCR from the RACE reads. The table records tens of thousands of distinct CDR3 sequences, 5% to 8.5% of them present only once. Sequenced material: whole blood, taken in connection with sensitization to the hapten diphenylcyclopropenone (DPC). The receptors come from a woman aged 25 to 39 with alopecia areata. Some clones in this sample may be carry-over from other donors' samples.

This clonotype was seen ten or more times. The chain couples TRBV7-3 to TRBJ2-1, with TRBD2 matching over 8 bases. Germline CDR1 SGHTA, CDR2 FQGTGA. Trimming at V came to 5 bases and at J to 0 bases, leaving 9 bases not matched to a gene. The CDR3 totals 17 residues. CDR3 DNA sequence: TGTGCCAGCAGCCCCCAGGGTGCGGGGGGCTCCTACAATGAGCAGTTCTTC. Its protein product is CASSPQGAGGSYNEQFF.

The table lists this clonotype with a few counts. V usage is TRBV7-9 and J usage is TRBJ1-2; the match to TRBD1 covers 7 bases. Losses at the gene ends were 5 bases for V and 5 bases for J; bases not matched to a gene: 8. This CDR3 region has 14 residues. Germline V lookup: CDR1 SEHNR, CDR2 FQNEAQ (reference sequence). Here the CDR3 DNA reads TGTGCCAGCAGCCCCAACAGGGGTCAGTATGGCTACACCTTC. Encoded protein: CASSPNRGQYGYTF.

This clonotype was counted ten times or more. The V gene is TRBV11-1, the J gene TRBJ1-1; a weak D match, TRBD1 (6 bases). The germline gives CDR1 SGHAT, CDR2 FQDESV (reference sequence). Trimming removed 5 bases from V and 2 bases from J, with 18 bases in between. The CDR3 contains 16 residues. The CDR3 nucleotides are TGTGCCAGCAGCCTAGGCCTGACAGGAAGAAACACTGAAGCTTTCTTT. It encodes CASSLGLTGRNTEAFF.

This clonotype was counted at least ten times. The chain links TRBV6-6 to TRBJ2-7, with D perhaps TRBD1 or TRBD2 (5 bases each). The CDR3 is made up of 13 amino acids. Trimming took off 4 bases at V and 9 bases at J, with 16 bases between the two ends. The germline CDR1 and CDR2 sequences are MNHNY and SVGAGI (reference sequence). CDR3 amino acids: CASSSGTPFGQYF. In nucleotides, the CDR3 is TGTGCCAGCAGTTCCGGGACGCCTTTTGGGCAGTACTTC.

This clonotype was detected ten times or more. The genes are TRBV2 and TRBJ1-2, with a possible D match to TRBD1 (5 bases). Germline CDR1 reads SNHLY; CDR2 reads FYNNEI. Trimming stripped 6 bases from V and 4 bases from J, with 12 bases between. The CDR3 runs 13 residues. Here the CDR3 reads CASRADTLYGYTF. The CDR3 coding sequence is TGTGCCAGCAGGGCGGACACCCTCTATGGCTACACCTTC.

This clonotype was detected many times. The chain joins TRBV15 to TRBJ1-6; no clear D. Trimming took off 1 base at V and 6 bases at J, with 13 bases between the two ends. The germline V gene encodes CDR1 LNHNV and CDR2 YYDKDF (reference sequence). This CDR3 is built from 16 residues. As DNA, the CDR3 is TGTGCCACCAGCAGAGTTTTGTCGGGTGGTAATTCACCCCTCCACTTT. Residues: CATSRVLSGGNSPLHF.

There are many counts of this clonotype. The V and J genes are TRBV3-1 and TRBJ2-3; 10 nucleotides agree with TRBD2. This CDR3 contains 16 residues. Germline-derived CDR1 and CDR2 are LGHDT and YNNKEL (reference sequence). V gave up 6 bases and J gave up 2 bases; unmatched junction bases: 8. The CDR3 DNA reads TGTGCCAGCAGGTTAAGGACTAGCGGCCACACAGATACGCAGTATTTT. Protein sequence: CASRLRTSGHTDTQYF.

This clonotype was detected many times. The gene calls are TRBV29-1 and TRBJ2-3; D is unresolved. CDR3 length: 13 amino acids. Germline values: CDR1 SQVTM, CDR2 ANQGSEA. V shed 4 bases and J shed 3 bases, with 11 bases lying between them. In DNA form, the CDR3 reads TGCAGCGTTGCCGCTCGGCAAACAGATACGCAGTATTTT. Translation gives CSVAARQTDTQYF.

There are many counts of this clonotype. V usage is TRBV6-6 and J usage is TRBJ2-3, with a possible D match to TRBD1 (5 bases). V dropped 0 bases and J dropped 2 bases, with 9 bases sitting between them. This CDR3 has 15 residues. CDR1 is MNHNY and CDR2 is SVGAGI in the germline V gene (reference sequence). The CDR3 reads CASSYSGLPTDTQYF. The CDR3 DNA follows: TGTGCCAGCAGTTACTCGGGGCTGCCCACAGATACGCAGTATTTT.

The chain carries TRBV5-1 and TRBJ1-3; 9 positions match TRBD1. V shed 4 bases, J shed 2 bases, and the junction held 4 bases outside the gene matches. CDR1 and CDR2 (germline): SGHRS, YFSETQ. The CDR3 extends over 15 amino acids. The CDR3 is CASSGGQGTGNTIYF. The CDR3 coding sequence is TGCGCCAGCAGCGGAGGACAGGGGACTGGAAACACCATATATTTT.

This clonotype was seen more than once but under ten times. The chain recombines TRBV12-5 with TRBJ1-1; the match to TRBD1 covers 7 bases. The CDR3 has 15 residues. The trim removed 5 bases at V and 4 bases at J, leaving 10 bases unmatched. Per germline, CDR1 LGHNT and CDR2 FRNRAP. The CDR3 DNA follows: TGTGCTAGTGGTCTCCCCCAGACAGGGTTCACTGAAGCTTTCTTT. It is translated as CASGLPQTGFTEAFF. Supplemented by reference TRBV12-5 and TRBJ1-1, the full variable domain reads DARVTQTPRHKVTEMGQEVTMRCQPILGHNTVFWYRQTMMQGLELLAYFRNRAPLDDSGMPKDRFSAEMPDATLATLKIQPSEPRDSAVYFCASGLPQTGFTEAFFGQGTRLTVV.

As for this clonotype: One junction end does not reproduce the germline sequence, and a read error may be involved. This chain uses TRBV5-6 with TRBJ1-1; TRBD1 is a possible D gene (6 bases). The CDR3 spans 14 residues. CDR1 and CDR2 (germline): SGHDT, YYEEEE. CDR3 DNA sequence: TGTACCAGCAGCTCAACAGGGACCGGCACTGAAGCTTTCTTT. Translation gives CTSSSTGTGTEAFF.

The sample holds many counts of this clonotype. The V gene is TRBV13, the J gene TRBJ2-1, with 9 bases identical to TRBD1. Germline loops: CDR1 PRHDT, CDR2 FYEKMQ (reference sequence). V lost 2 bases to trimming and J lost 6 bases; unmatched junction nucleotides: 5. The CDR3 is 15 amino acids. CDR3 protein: CASSLRDRAGNEQFF. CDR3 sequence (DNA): TGTGCCAGCAGCTTACGGGACAGGGCAGGCAATGAGCAGTTCTTC.

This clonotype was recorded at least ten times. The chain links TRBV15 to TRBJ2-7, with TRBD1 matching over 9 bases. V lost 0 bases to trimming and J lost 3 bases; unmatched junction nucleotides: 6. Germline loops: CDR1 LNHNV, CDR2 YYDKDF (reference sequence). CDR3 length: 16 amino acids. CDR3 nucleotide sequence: TGTGCCACCAGCAGAGATTACGGGACAGGGAACTACGAGCAGTACTTC. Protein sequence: CATSRDYGTGNYEQYF.

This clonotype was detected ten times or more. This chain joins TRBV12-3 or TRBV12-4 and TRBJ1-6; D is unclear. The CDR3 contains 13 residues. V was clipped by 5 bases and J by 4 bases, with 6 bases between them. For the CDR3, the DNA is TGTGCCAGCAGTCGAGGGTATAATTCACCCCTCCACTTT. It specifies CASSRGYNSPLHF.

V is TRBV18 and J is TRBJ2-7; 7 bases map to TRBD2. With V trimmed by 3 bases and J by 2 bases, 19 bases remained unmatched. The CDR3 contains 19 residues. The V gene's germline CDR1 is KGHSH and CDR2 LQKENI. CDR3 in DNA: TGTGCCAGCTCACCTAAGTTAAATAAGGTCGGACTAGAGGCCTACGAGCAGTACTTC. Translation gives CASSPKLNKVGLEAYEQYF.

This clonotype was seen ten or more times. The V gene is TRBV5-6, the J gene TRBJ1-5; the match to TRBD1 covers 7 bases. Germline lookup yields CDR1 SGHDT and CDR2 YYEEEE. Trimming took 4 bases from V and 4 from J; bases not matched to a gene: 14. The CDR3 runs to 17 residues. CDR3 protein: CASSPRRIGTENQPQHF. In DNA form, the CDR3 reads TGTGCCAGCAGCCCCAGACGTATAGGGACAGAGAATCAGCCCCAGCATTTT.